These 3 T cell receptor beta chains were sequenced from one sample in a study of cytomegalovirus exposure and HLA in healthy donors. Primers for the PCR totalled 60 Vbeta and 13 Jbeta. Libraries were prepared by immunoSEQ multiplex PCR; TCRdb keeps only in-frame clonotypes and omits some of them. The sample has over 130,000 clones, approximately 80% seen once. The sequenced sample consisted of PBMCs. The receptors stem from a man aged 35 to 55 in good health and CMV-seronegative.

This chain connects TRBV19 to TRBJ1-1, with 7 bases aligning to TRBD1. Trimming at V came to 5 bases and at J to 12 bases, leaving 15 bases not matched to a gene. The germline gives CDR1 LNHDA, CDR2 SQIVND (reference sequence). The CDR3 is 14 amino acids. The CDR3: CASSRDSSWEKTFF. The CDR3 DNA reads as TGTGCCAGTAGTCGGGACAGTAGCTGGGAAAAGACTTTCTTT.

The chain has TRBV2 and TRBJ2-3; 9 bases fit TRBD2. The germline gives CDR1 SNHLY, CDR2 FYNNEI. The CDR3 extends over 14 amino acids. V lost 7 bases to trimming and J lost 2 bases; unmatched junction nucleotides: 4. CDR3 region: CASTRGGVTDTQYF. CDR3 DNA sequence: TGTGCCAGCACGCGGGGGGGCGTCACAGATACGCAGTATTTT.

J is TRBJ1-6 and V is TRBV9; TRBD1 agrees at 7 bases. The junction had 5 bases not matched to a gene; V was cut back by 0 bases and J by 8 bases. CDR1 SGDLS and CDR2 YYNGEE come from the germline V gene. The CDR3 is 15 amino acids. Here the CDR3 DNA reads TGTGCCAGCAGCGTAGGAGGGGGCACACATTCACCCCTCCACTTT. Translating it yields CASSVGGGTHSPLHF. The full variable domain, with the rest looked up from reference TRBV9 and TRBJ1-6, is DSGVTQTPKHLITATGQRVTLRCSPRSGDLSVYWYQQSLDQGLQFLIQYYNGEERAKGNILERFSAQQFPDLHSELNLSSLELGDSALYFCASSVGGGTHSPLHFGNGTRLTVT.